These 18 T cell receptor beta chains were all obtained from the same sample, sequenced in a study of human T cells and chemical hapten exposure. The time point is: healthy volunteer bleed at 6 weeks. Unseparated into fractions, whole blood served as the source from which total RNA was extracted. MiXCR, run by TCRdb on the RACE reads, gives a single entry per CDR3 protein. The sample includes some 65,000 distinct CDR3 sequences, roughly 6.1% seen only once; the top ten take roughly 3.5%. The sequenced sample consisted of whole blood. All receptors come from a female donor in good health. Some clones in this sample may be carry-over from other donors' samples.

The sample holds many counts of this clonotype. The chain joins TRBV7-9 to TRBJ2-1, with 8 bases lining up with TRBD1. The germline gives CDR1 SEHNR, CDR2 FQNEAQ (reference sequence). CDR3 length equals 16 residues. With 3 bases clipped from V and 4 bases from J, the junction kept 8 bases outside the gene matches. CDR3 amino acids: CASSFGAGTGYNEQFF. For the CDR3, the DNA is TGTGCCAGCAGCTTTGGGGCCGGGACAGGATACAATGAGCAGTTCTTC.

V gene TRBV19 combines with J gene TRBJ1-2, with TRBD1 as a possible D gene (5 bases). CDR1 is LNHDA, CDR2 SQIVND, per germline (reference sequence). Trimming pared 6 bases from V and 4 bases from J, leaving 15 bases between. This CDR3 region has 14 residues. Here the CDR3 reads CASSYGGGGYGYTF. The CDR3 nucleotides are TGTGCCAGTAGCTACGGGGGAGGCGGCTATGGCTACACCTTC.

This clonotype was found many times. The V and J genes are TRBV7-9 and TRBJ1-4, with 10 nucleotides matching TRBD1. Germline loops: CDR1 SEHNR, CDR2 FQNEAQ (reference sequence). There are 14 residues in the CDR3. With 3 bases clipped from V and 7 bases from J, the junction kept 2 bases outside the gene matches. Written as DNA, the CDR3 is TGTGCCAGCAGCTTGACAGGGGGCGGTGAAAAACTGTTTTTT. Protein: CASSLTGGGEKLFF.

The table lists this clonotype with a few counts. The genes are TRBV12-3 or TRBV12-4 and TRBJ2-4, with 10 nucleotides matching TRBD1. CDR3 length: 14 residues. With 7 bases clipped from V and 8 bases from J, the junction kept 8 bases outside the gene matches. The CDR3 region is CASTRGQGMDIQYF. CDR3 sequence (DNA): TGTGCCAGCACCCGGGGACAGGGGATGGACATTCAGTACTTC.

This clonotype has ten or more counts. The chain recombines TRBV5-6 with TRBJ2-2; the D is unclear. This CDR3 has 13 amino acids. CDR1 and CDR2 (germline): SGHDT, YYEEEE. Deletions cut 1 base from V and 7 bases from J, with 8 bases between. CDR3 sequence (DNA): TGTGCCAGCAGCTTGTCAGTCATCGGGGAGCTGTTTTTT. This sequence encodes CASSLSVIGELFF.

This clonotype occurred a few times. The chain is built from TRBV28 and TRBJ2-7; tentative D call: TRBD2 (6 bases). V lost 6 bases and J 4 bases, leaving 13 bases between the germline ends. The CDR3 loop spans 13 amino acids. Germline values: CDR1 MDHEN, CDR2 SYDVKM. The CDR3 DNA follows: TGTGCCAGCAGCCCCCCGGGGAGGTACGAGCAGTACTTC. This codes for CASSPPGRYEQYF. The full variable domain, in which reference TRBV28 and TRBJ2-7 provide the parts outside the CDR3, is DVKVTQSSRYLVKRTGEKVFLECVQDMDHENMFWYRQDPGLGLRLIYFSYDVKMKEKGDIPEGYSVSREKKERFSLILESASTNQTSMYLCASSPPGRYEQYFGPGTRLTVT.

This clonotype was observed a handful of times. The rearrangement joins TRBV7-2 to TRBJ2-5; 11 bases fit TRBD2. Per germline, CDR1 SGHTA and CDR2 FQGNSA. There are 15 residues in the CDR3. The V and J ends lost 5 bases and 5 bases, in that order; junction bases with no gene match: 7. CDR3 region: CASSPLAGVAETQYF. CDR3 DNA: TGTGCCAGCAGCCCACTAGCGGGAGTCGCGGAGACCCAGTACTTC.

At least ten counts were recorded for this clonotype. The CDR3 DNA sequence: TGCAGTGCTAGTCTACCGGGGCTAGCAGGCACAGATACGCAGTATTTT. This encodes CSASLPGLAGTDTQYF. This chain links TRBV20-1 with TRBJ2-3; D tentatively reads TRBD1 or TRBD2 (5 bases each). The CDR3 loop spans 16 amino acids. Germline V lookup: CDR1 DFQATT, CDR2 SNEGSKA (reference sequence). V was trimmed by 3 bases and J by 1 base, leaving 17 bases between them.

This clonotype appeared many times. The V call is TRBV20-1, the J call TRBJ1-1; TRBD1 is a possible D gene (6 bases). The CDR3 runs 14 residues. Trimming shortened V by 5 bases and J by 1 base, and 14 bases separated the two germline ends. Germline V CDR1 and CDR2: DFQATT, SNEGSKA (reference sequence). The CDR3: CSAPRTEPNTEAFF. CDR3 nucleotide sequence: TGCAGTGCTCCCAGGACAGAGCCGAACACTGAAGCTTTCTTT.

This clonotype was recorded many times. The chain combines TRBV6-5 with TRBJ2-5; 9 bases line up with TRBD2. Germline values: CDR1 MNHEY, CDR2 SVGAGI. Germline trimming cut 6 bases from V and 1 base from J; bases unmatched to any gene: 12. The CDR3 runs 17 residues. This chain's CDR3 is CASRRRALAGIQETQYF. Here the CDR3 DNA reads TGTGCCAGCAGGCGACGGGCTCTAGCGGGGATCCAAGAGACCCAGTACTTC.

The rearrangement uses TRBV29-1 and TRBJ1-5; 7 bases agree with TRBD1. Germline V CDR1 and CDR2: SQVTM, ANQGSEA. V was pared by 6 bases and J by 0 bases, with 5 bases of the junction left unmatched. The CDR3 has 14 residues. This CDR3 reads CSVGDRYSNQPQHF. CDR3 bases: TGCAGCGTCGGGGACAGATATAGCAATCAGCCCCAGCATTTT.

V is TRBV6-5 and J is TRBJ1-6; the D is unclear. Germline assignment: CDR1 MNHEY and CDR2 SVGAGI. The CDR3 runs 13 residues. V was trimmed by 0 bases and J by 13 bases, leaving 10 bases between them. Written as DNA, the CDR3 is TGTGCCAGCAGTTACTCGAGCAGGTCGCCCCTCCACTTT. Translation gives CASSYSSRSPLHF.

There are many counts of this clonotype. The V gene is TRBV9, the J gene TRBJ2-1, with D maybe TRBD1 (5 bases). V was shortened by 3 bases and J by 0 bases, with 16 bases between the two germline ends. CDR3 size: 17 residues. The germline V gene encodes CDR1 SGDLS and CDR2 YYNGEE. In DNA, the CDR3 is TGTGCCAGCAGCGCATGGGGCCCTTTGAGCTCCTACAATGAGCAGTTCTTC. Protein product: CASSAWGPLSSYNEQFF.

This clonotype was recorded many times. The chain joins TRBV9 to TRBJ2-6, with TRBD1 identical over 8 bases. This CDR3 region has 17 residues. Losses at the gene ends were 3 bases for V and 4 bases for J; bases not matched to a gene: 9. CDR1 and CDR2 (germline): SGDLS, YYNGEE. The CDR3 bases are TGTGCCAGCAGCGGCGACAGGGGAGGATCCGGGGCCAACGTCCTGACTTTC. It encodes CASSGDRGGSGANVLTF.

Many counts were recorded for this clonotype. The chain couples TRBV29-1 to TRBJ1-1, with D maybe TRBD1 (5 bases). The CDR3 is 14 residues long. Germline-derived CDR1 and CDR2 are SQVTM and ANQGSEA. The V gene lost 1 base and the J gene lost 5 bases, with 14 bases spanning the gap. In DNA, the CDR3 is TGCAGCGTTGAAGGGAGAATGGGGGGGACTGAAGCTTTCTTT. Translation: CSVEGRMGGTEAFF.

The table lists this clonotype with many counts. J is TRBJ2-3 and V is TRBV6-1; 11 bases align to TRBD2. The CDR3 extends over 16 amino acids. Trimming at V came to 4 bases and at J to 2 bases, leaving 5 bases not matched to a gene. Germline assignment: CDR1 MNHNS and CDR2 SASEGT. CDR3 DNA sequence: TGTGCCAGCAGTGGAGTAGCGGGAGGGCTCACAGATACGCAGTATTTT. Translated: CASSGVAGGLTDTQYF.

This clonotype occurred many times. The chain carries TRBV7-8 and TRBJ2-6; maybe TRBD2 (6 bases). V was trimmed by 4 bases and J by 2 bases, leaving 12 bases between them. Germline-derived CDR1 and CDR2 are SGHVS and FQNEAQ. The CDR3 length is 16 residues. CDR3: CASSYWRGTGANVLTF. The DNA of the CDR3 is TGTGCCAGCAGCTACTGGCGGGGTACTGGGGCCAACGTCCTGACTTTC.

This clonotype was counted ten times or more. This rearrangement joins TRBV4-2 to TRBJ1-4; D is unclear. This CDR3 spans 15 amino acids. Trimming removed 0 bases at V and 10 bases at J, with 15 bases between. Germline V lookup: CDR1 LGHNA, CDR2 YNFKEQ. The DNA of the CDR3 is TGTGCCAGCAGCCAAGATCAGGATCCCCTTATAAAACTGTTTTTT. Translated, it gives CASSQDQDPLIKLFF.